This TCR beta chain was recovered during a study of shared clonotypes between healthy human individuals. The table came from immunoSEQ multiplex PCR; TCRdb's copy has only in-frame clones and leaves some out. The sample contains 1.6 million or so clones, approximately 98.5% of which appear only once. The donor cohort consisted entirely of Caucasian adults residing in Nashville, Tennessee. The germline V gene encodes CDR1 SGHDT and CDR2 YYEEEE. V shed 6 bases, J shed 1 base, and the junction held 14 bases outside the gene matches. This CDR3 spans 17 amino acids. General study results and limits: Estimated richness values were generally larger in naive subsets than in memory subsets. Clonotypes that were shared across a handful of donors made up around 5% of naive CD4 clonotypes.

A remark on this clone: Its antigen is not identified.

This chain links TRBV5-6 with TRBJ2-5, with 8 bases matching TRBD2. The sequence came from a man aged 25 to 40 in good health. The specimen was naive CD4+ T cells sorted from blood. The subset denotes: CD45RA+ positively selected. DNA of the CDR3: TGTGCCAGCAAGGGAGTATTGGCGGGAGGTCTCCAAGAGACCCAGTACTTC. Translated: CASKGVLAGGLQETQYF.